In its sample, the clone carrying this T cell receptor beta chain was seen many times. V shed 5 bases and J shed 2 bases, with 9 bases lying between them. The CDR3 consists of 13 residues. Per germline, CDR1 LNHNV and CDR2 YYDKDF (reference sequence). The TCRbeta library incorporated unique molecular identifiers. Each CDR3 protein is one row after TCRdb ran MiXCR on the PCR reads. This sample carries a few hundred thousand distinct CDR3 sequences, about a sixth of them seen once, and the ten largest clones take about 3.1%. The sample originates from a study of T-cell reconstitution after alpha-beta-depleted transplantation in children.

The clonotype comes from a human donor who donated a stem cell graft to a child with acute lymphoblastic leukemia. The V and J genes are TRBV15 and TRBJ2-5; D gene uncertain. This sample comprised PBMCs from the stem cell graft donor, obtained from the stem cell graft. The CDR3: CATSRAEQETQYF. The CDR3 coding sequence is TGTGCCACCAGCCGTGCAGAACAAGAGACCCAGTACTTC. The entire variable domain, with the rest obtained from reference TRBV15 and TRBJ2-5, is as follows: DAMVIQNPRYQVTQFGKPVTLSCSQTLNHNVMYWYQQKSSQAPKLLFHYYDKDFNNEADTPDNFQSRRPNTSFCFLDIRSPGLGDTAMYLCATSRAEQETQYFGPGTRLLVL.